Below are 24 T cell receptor beta chains sequenced from a single sample in a study of shared clonotypes between healthy human individuals. TCRdb keeps only in-frame clones here, not all; method: immunoSEQ multiplex PCR. The sample has 2 million to 2.5 million clones, around 95% seen once. Sequencing used naive CD4+ T cells sorted from blood. The subset is: CD45RA+ positively selected. Receptors originate from a man younger than 30 in good health.

The CDR3 bases are TGTGCCTGGAGCTCACAGGCCGAGGGGGCGGGTGAAAAACTGTTTTTT. The encoded protein is CAWSSQAEGAGEKLFF. The genes are TRBV30 and TRBJ1-4; 7 bases are a match to TRBD1. V was pared by 3 bases and J by 7 bases, with 14 bases of the junction left unmatched. This CDR3 contains 16 residues. Germline assignment: CDR1 GTSNPN and CDR2 SVGIG (reference sequence).

The V call is TRBV27, the J call TRBJ2-7; unclear D gene. Germline V gene sequence: CDR1 MNHEY, CDR2 SMNVEV (reference sequence). The CDR3 totals 12 residues. V shed 4 bases and J shed 2 bases, with 6 bases lying between them. The CDR3 sequence is CASSSLTYEQYF. CDR3 sequence (DNA): TGTGCCAGCAGTTCCCTAACCTACGAGCAGTACTTC.

The rearrangement links TRBV5-4 to TRBJ1-6; D perhaps matches TRBD1 (5 bases). The CDR3 has 16 residues. Germline V gives CDR1 SGHNT, CDR2 YYREEE (reference sequence). V lost 0 bases and J 10 bases, leaving 17 bases between the germline ends. Written as DNA, the CDR3 is TGTGCCAGCAGCTTGGTTGGGGCTTCTGCTCGATCACCCCTCCACTTT. The encoded protein is CASSLVGASARSPLHF.

The V gene is TRBV7-3, the J gene TRBJ2-3; 11 nucleotides match TRBD2. This CDR3 contains 16 residues. V lost 4 bases to trimming and J lost 5 bases; unmatched junction nucleotides: 8. The germline CDR1 and CDR2 sequences are SGHTA and FQGTGA. CDR3 DNA sequence: TGTGCCAGCAGCTCTCCCCCCGGGACTAGCGGAGATACGCAGTATTTT. It specifies CASSSPPGTSGDTQYF.

The rearrangement links TRBV5-1 to TRBJ2-1; 13 nucleotides agree with TRBD2. Germline assignment: CDR1 SGHRS and CDR2 YFSETQ. The CDR3 has 15 amino acids. The V and J ends lost 4 bases and 5 bases, in that order; junction bases with no gene match: 3. DNA of the CDR3: TGCGCCAGCAGCCTTGGGACTAGCGGGGACAATGAGCAGTTCTTC. Its protein is CASSLGTSGDNEQFF.

The chain uses TRBV7-9 and TRBJ2-2, with D possibly being TRBD2 (5 bases). The CDR3 is 15 residues long. The V end was cut by 2 bases, the J end by 5 bases, with 12 bases between. The germline gives CDR1 SEHNR, CDR2 FQNEAQ (reference sequence). CDR3 in DNA: TGTGCCAGCAGCTTAAGCGGCCTGCTAACCGGGGAGCTGTTTTTT. As protein: CASSLSGLLTGELFF.

This rearrangement joins TRBV30 to TRBJ1-2; D is possibly TRBD1 (5 bases). Germline CDR1 is GTSNPN and CDR2 is SVGIG (reference sequence). This CDR3 region has 13 residues. Trimming left V 3 bases short and J 3 bases short, with 11 bases between. CDR3 in amino acids: CAWRPGLDYGYTF. In nucleotides, the CDR3 is TGTGCCTGGAGGCCGGGACTAGACTATGGCTACACCTTC.

This chain connects TRBV5-6 to TRBJ1-5; weak D call: TRBD1 (5 bases). Germline CDR1 SGHDT, CDR2 YYEEEE. The CDR3 totals 15 residues. Trimming cost V 5 bases and J 2 bases, with 14 bases left between them. The CDR3 DNA reads TGTGCCAGCAGTCGGGGGGACTGGGGCAATCAGCCCCAGCATTTT. This encodes CASSRGDWGNQPQHF.

This chain links TRBV18 with TRBJ2-5; D may be TRBD2 (7 bases). This CDR3 is built from 18 residues. Germline CDR1 KGHSH, CDR2 LQKENI. V was shortened by 4 bases and J by 5 bases, with 26 bases between the two germline ends. Here the CDR3 reads CASSQGEGPGGLTETQYF. CDR3 in DNA: TGTGCCAGCTCACAGGGGGAGGGCCCCGGCGGCCTTACGGAGACCCAGTACTTC.

The rearrangement links TRBV6-5 to TRBJ2-1; no clear D. Trimming shortened V by 6 bases and J by 0 bases, and 12 bases separated the two germline ends. This CDR3 is built from 15 residues. Germline V gives CDR1 MNHEY, CDR2 SVGAGI. The CDR3 reads CASSKRAVSYNEQFF. Here the CDR3 DNA reads TGTGCCAGCAGCAAACGGGCGGTCTCCTACAATGAGCAGTTCTTC.

The chain combines TRBV7-9 with TRBJ1-1; maybe TRBD1 (6 bases). Trimming stripped 8 bases from V and 7 bases from J, with 17 bases between. Per germline, CDR1 SEHNR and CDR2 FQNEAQ (reference sequence). The length of the CDR3 is 13 residues. The CDR3 DNA reads as TGTGCCAGCCATTTAAGGGGGGAGAGTGAAGCTTTCTTT. Residues: CASHLRGESEAFF.

The CDR3 DNA is TGTGCCAGCAGTGACTGGGGATCTCACGAGCAGTACTTC. Protein: CASSDWGSHEQYF. The chain couples TRBV6-1 to TRBJ2-7; D gene unclear. The length of the CDR3 is 13 residues. The V end was cut by 3 bases, the J end by 5 bases, with 11 bases between. The germline CDR1 and CDR2 sequences are MNHNS and SASEGT.

CDR3 sequence reads: CASSPRGGANYGYTF. The CDR3 DNA follows: TGCGCCAGCAGCCCACGGGGGGGTGCTAACTATGGCTACACCTTC. The rearrangement joins TRBV4-3 to TRBJ1-2, with a possible D match to TRBD1 (5 bases). The CDR3 runs to 15 residues. The germline gives CDR1 LGHNA, CDR2 YSLEER. Trimming left V 4 bases short and J 0 bases short, with 12 bases between.

This rearrangement joins TRBV7-9 to TRBJ1-1; no reliable D call. Germline V lookup: CDR1 SEHNR, CDR2 FQNEAQ (reference sequence). V was clipped by 4 bases and J by 1 base, with 13 bases between them. CDR3 length equals 15 residues. In DNA form, the CDR3 reads TGTGCCAGCAGCTCCCTACCGGCAGGGAACACTGAAGCTTTCTTT. Amino acids: CASSSLPAGNTEAFF.

This rearrangement joins TRBV30 to TRBJ1-2; no clear D gene. Trimming cost V 0 bases and J 3 bases, with 5 bases left between them. In germline, CDR1 is GTSNPN, CDR2 SVGIG (reference sequence). The CDR3 consists of 12 residues. The CDR3 here is CAWSVADYGYTF. Written as DNA, the CDR3 is TGTGCCTGGAGTGTCGCGGACTATGGCTACACCTTC.

The V call is TRBV7-8, the J call TRBJ2-7, with TRBD2 as a possible D gene (6 bases). Germline V gives CDR1 SGHVS, CDR2 FQNEAQ. V was clipped by 1 base and J by 3 bases, with 22 bases between them. There are 18 residues in the CDR3. This CDR3 reads CASSLVDPGVASLYEQYF. CDR3 sequence (DNA): TGTGCCAGCAGCTTAGTTGATCCGGGAGTAGCTTCCCTCTACGAGCAGTACTTC.

The table lists this clone with a count of one. The chain couples TRBV29-1 to TRBJ1-1; no definite D call. The germline V gene has CDR1 SQVTM and CDR2 ANQGSEA. The CDR3 loop spans 13 amino acids. Deletions cut 4 bases from V and 0 bases from J, with 9 bases between. This chain's CDR3 is CSVGLRLNTEAFF. The CDR3, as DNA: TGCAGCGTTGGTTTGCGGTTGAACACTGAAGCTTTCTTT.

The CDR3 DNA reads as TGTGCCAGTAGTAGGGAGGGCAGAGATACGCAGTATTTT. Translation gives CASSREGRDTQYF. The chain has TRBV19 and TRBJ2-3; TRBD2 agrees at 7 bases. V dropped 4 bases and J dropped 5; count of bases not matched to a gene: 3. The CDR3 has 13 residues. CDR1 and CDR2 (germline): LNHDA, SQIVND (reference sequence).

Only one count was recorded for this clone. One junction end does not reproduce the germline sequence, and a read error may be involved. The V and J genes are TRBV6-6 and TRBJ2-6; D call uncertain. The V gene's germline CDR1 is MNHNY and CDR2 SVGAGI (reference sequence). This CDR3 comprises 13 residues. The CDR3: CASRPRVANVLAF. In nucleotides, the CDR3 is TGTGCCAGCAGGCCACGGGTGGCCAACGTCCTGGCTTTC.

This chain joins TRBV13 and TRBJ2-7, with D tentatively TRBD1 (7 bases). CDR1 and CDR2 (germline): PRHDT, FYEKMQ (reference sequence). The V gene lost 2 bases and the J gene lost 2 bases, with 13 bases spanning the gap. The CDR3 has 15 residues. CDR3 bases: TGTGCCAGCAGCTTAAAGTCAGGGGGGCCCTACGAGCAGTACTTC. This encodes CASSLKSGGPYEQYF.

This sequence joins TRBV4-2 and TRBJ2-1, with a tentative D call TRBD1 (6 bases). Trimming took 0 bases from V and 2 from J, leaving 17 bases between them. CDR3 size: 18 residues. Germline CDR1 is LGHNA and CDR2 is YNFKEQ. The CDR3 bases are TGTGCCAGCAGCCAAGATTCGGGGACATCCCCTCCCTACAATGAGCAGTTCTTC. Protein sequence: CASSQDSGTSPPYNEQFF.

The chain has TRBV5-6 and TRBJ1-2; D is unclear. This CDR3 has 13 residues. Trimming removed 2 bases from V and 5 bases from J, with 10 bases in between. Germline CDR1 and CDR2: SGHDT and YYEEEE. CDR3 coding DNA: TGTGCCAGCAGCTTTGACGGACTATATGGCTACACCTTC. Translated, it gives CASSFDGLYGYTF.

CDR3 coding DNA: TGTGCCAGCAGGATCCAGGGGGCAACTAATGAAAAACTGTTTTTT. Translating gives CASRIQGATNEKLFF. The chain combines TRBV2 with TRBJ1-4; 7 nucleotides line up with TRBD1. This CDR3 has 15 residues. Trimming cost V 6 bases and J 0 bases; bases outside gene matches: 4. Germline CDR1 is SNHLY and CDR2 is FYNNEI.

The chain links TRBV4-3 to TRBJ2-7, with a weak D call TRBD2 (6 bases). The V end lost 4 bases, the J end lost 7 bases, and 11 bases lay between the germline ends. The CDR3 is 12 amino acids. Germline CDR1 reads LGHNA; CDR2 reads YSLEER. The CDR3 is CASSPPGGEQYF. The CDR3 bases are TGCGCCAGCAGCCCCCCTGGAGGGGAGCAGTACTTC.